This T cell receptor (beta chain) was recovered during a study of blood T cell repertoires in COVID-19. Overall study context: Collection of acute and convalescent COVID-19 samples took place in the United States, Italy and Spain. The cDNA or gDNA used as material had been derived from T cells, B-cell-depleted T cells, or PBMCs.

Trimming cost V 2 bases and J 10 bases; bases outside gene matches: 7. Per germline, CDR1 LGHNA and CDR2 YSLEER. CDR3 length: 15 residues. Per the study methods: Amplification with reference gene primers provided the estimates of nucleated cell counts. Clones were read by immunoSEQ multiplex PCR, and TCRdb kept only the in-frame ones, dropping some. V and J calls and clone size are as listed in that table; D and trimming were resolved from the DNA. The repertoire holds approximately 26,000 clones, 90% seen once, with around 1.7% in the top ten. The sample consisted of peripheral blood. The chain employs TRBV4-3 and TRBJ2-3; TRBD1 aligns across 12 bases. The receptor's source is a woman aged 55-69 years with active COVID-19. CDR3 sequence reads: CASSQWDRGPPSQYF. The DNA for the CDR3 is TGCGCCAGCAGCCAATGGGACAGGGGGCCTCCATCGCAGTATTTT.